The 5 T cell receptor beta chains below all came from one sample that was sequenced in a study of CD8+ T cells in alopecia areata. RNA extraction and reverse transcription yielded cDNA as sequencing template. The table came from immunoSEQ multiplex PCR; TCRdb's copy has only in-frame clones and leaves some out. This table has 120,000 or so clones, about 61% appearing once. Treatment of the sample: oral pan-JAK inhibitor, 5-10 mg twice daily. The sequenced sample was CD8+ T cells sorted from blood, obtained at week 4, from a patient treated with tofacitinib. The receptors were gathered from a human donor with alopecia areata.

This chain joins TRBV30 and TRBJ1-1; D might be TRBD1 (5 bases). The V gene lost 8 bases and the J gene lost 1 base, with 8 bases spanning the gap. This CDR3 is 11 amino acids long. Germline CDR1 is GTSNPN and CDR2 is SVGIG (reference sequence). In DNA form, the CDR3 reads TGTGCCCGGGGGACGAACACTGAAGCTTTCTTT. It translates to CARGTNTEAFF.

In DNA, the CDR3 is TGTGCCAGCAGTACGATCCGGGAATCCCCCCCGAGCAATCAGCCCCAGCATTTT. Its protein product is CASSTIRESPPSNQPQHF. The chain employs TRBV28 and TRBJ1-5; no reliable D call. Germline CDR1 is MDHEN and CDR2 is SYDVKM. V was pared by 5 bases and J by 1 base, with 21 bases between. The CDR3 consists of 18 residues.

The chain uses TRBV5-6 and TRBJ2-7; possibly TRBD2 for D (5 bases). Trimming shortened V by 2 bases and J by 5 bases, and 14 bases separated the two germline ends. The germline V gene encodes CDR1 SGHDT and CDR2 YYEEEE. This CDR3 is 14 amino acids long. The CDR3 sequence is CASSLRGRPHEQYF. As DNA, the CDR3 is TGTGCCAGCAGCTTACGGGGTAGACCCCACGAGCAGTACTTC.

This clone was seen ten or more times. Other DNA sequences in this sample translate to the same CDR3. The chain uses TRBV20-1 and TRBJ2-7, with D possibly being TRBD2 (6 bases). Trimming took 3 bases from V and 4 from J, leaving 7 bases between them. The CDR3 sequence is 11 residues long. CDR1 is DFQATT, CDR2 SNEGSKA, per germline (reference sequence). CDR3 nucleotide sequence: TGCAGTGCTAGGGAGGGGTACGAGCAGTACTTC. It is translated as CSAREGYEQYF.

The chain recombines TRBV6-5 with TRBJ2-7, with D possibly being TRBD2 (5 bases). V lost 3 bases and J 3 bases, leaving 9 bases between the germline ends. In germline, CDR1 is MNHEY, CDR2 SVGAGI. The CDR3 extends over 13 amino acids. The CDR3 nucleotides read TGTGCCAGCAGTTATGAGGGTGGCTACGAGCAGTACTTC. This translates into CASSYEGGYEQYF.